The next 9 T cell receptor beta chains were all read from a single sample in a study of blood T cell repertoires in COVID-19 (dated by TCRdb to the early 2020s). The protocol used for the library was the immunoSEQ multiplex PCR assay. The table was pulled from immuneACCESS by TCRdb, which kept in-frame rearrangements only. Such tables lose some clones; where checked, under half of the loss comes from unresolved V genes, and the rest has no known cause. The sample has around 180,000 clones on record, around 85% of them singletons. Of the sample, roughly 2% falls within the top ten clones. The sample was peripheral blood. These receptors were taken from a man in his 70s with active or convalescent COVID-19.

V and J are TRBV5-1 and TRBJ1-1; maybe TRBD1 (6 bases). Germline-derived CDR1 and CDR2 are SGHRS and YFSETQ. The V and J ends lost 0 bases and 3 bases respectively, with 12 bases between them. The CDR3 length is 15 residues. The CDR3 DNA is TGCGCCAGCAGCTTGGTTTTAGGGGGGGACACTGAAGCTTTCTTT. This sequence encodes CASSLVLGGDTEAFF. Full variable domain (outside the CDR3, taken from reference TRBV5-1 and TRBJ1-1): KAGVTQTPRYLIKTRGQQVTLSCSPISGHRSVSWYQQTPGQGLQFLFEYFSETQRNKGNFPGRFSGRQFSNSRSEMNVSTLELGDSALYLCASSLVLGGDTEAFFGQGTRLTVV.

The CDR3 nucleotides are TGTGCCAGCCTTTCGGGACAGGGGCACGAGACCCAGTACTTC. This gives the protein CASLSGQGHETQYF. This chain connects TRBV2 to TRBJ2-5; 10 nucleotides align to TRBD1. Looked up from germline, CDR1 is SNHLY and CDR2 is FYNNEI. Trimming removed 8 bases from V and 5 bases from J; junction bases left unmatched: 8. CDR3 length equals 14 residues. Full variable domain (missing parts from reference TRBV2 and TRBJ2-5): EPEVTQTPSHQVTQMGQEVILRCVPISNHLYFYWYRQILGQKVEFLVSFYNNEISEKSEIFDDQFSVERPDGSNFTLKIRSTKLEDSAMYFCASLSGQGHETQYFGPGTRLLVL.

The chain links TRBV7-2 to TRBJ2-2; TRBD2 aligns across 13 bases. V lost 5 bases and J lost 0; bases outside the gene matches: 3. The CDR3 is made up of 17 amino acids. CDR1 SGHTA and CDR2 FQGNSA come from the germline V gene. The CDR3 loop is CASSVLAGGPNTGELFF. The CDR3 DNA is TGTGCCAGCAGCGTACTAGCGGGGGGGCCGAACACCGGGGAGCTGTTTTTT.

The chain couples TRBV4-1 to TRBJ2-5; the match to TRBD1 covers 7 bases. V lost 2 bases and J lost 5; bases outside the gene matches: 2. CDR1 is MGHRA, CDR2 YSYEKL, per germline. The CDR3 spans 13 residues. The chain's CDR3 is CASSQQGDETQYF. For the CDR3, the DNA is TGCGCCAGCAGCCAACAGGGGGATGAGACCCAGTACTTC.

This chain uses TRBV5-6 with TRBJ1-2, with no clear D. V was trimmed by 0 bases and J by 8 bases, leaving 11 bases between them. The germline CDR1 and CDR2 sequences are SGHDT and YYEEEE. The CDR3 runs to 13 residues. The CDR3 loop reads CASSLASPGGYTF. The CDR3 coding sequence is TGTGCCAGCAGCTTGGCGTCACCGGGGGGCTACACCTTC.

This sequence joins TRBV11-2 and TRBJ2-1; tentatively, D is TRBD1 (5 bases). Germline lookup yields CDR1 SGHAT and CDR2 FQNNGV. V gave up 2 bases and J gave up 5 bases, with 13 bases separating them. The CDR3 consists of 15 residues. The CDR3 reads CASSLWGGNHNEQFF. In nucleotides, the CDR3 is TGTGCCAGCAGCTTATGGGGCGGAAACCACAATGAGCAGTTCTTC. The full variable domain, with the rest looked up from reference TRBV11-2 and TRBJ2-1, is EAGVAQSPRYKIIEKRQSVAFWCNPISGHATLYWYQQILGQGPKLLIQFQNNGVVDDSQLPKDRFSAERLKGVDSTLKIQPAKLEDSAVYLCASSLWGGNHNEQFFGPGTRLTVL.

This clone was seen a single time. The V gene is TRBV28, the J gene TRBJ1-2, with TRBD1 matching over 8 bases. Trimming at V came to 7 bases and at J to 4 bases, leaving 14 bases not matched to a gene. The CDR3 length is 16 residues. Germline assignment: CDR1 MDHEN and CDR2 SYDVKM. This CDR3 reads CASTAGTGRGSYGYTF. CDR3 bases: TGTGCCAGCACAGCCGGGACAGGCAGGGGATCCTATGGCTACACCTTC.

The chain joins TRBV5-6 to TRBJ2-1; a weak D match, TRBD1 (6 bases). The germline V gene has CDR1 SGHDT and CDR2 YYEEEE. This CDR3 is 15 amino acids long. The V gene lost 3 bases and the J gene lost 4 bases, with 14 bases spanning the gap. The CDR3 nucleotides read TGTGCCAGCAGCTGGGACATAAGTCCTTACAATGAGCAGTTCTTC. Protein: CASSWDISPYNEQFF.

J is TRBJ1-1 and V is TRBV10-3, with a tentative D call TRBD1 (6 bases). V was cut by 10 bases and J by 5 bases, with 17 bases left in between. The CDR3 has 13 residues. CDR1 ENHRY and CDR2 SYGVKD come from the germline V gene. The CDR3 nucleotides read TGTGCCACCGCGGAAGGGGGAAGGACTGAAGCTTTCTTT. As protein: CATAEGGRTEAFF.